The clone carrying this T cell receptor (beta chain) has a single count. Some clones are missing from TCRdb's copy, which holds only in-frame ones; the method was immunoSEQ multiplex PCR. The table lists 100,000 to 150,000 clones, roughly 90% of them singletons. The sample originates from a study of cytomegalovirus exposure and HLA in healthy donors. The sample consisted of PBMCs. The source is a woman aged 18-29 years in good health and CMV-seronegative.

For the CDR3, the DNA is TGTGCCAGCAGTGAATGGGGAGGGGAAGAGACCCAGTACTTC. Translating it yields CASSEWGGEETQYF. The V and J genes are TRBV6-1 and TRBJ2-5, with 7 nucleotides matching TRBD2. CDR1 and CDR2 from the germline V gene are MNHNS and SASEGT. Unmatched junction bases numbered 3, after V lost 2 bases and J lost 3 bases. CDR3 length: 14 residues.